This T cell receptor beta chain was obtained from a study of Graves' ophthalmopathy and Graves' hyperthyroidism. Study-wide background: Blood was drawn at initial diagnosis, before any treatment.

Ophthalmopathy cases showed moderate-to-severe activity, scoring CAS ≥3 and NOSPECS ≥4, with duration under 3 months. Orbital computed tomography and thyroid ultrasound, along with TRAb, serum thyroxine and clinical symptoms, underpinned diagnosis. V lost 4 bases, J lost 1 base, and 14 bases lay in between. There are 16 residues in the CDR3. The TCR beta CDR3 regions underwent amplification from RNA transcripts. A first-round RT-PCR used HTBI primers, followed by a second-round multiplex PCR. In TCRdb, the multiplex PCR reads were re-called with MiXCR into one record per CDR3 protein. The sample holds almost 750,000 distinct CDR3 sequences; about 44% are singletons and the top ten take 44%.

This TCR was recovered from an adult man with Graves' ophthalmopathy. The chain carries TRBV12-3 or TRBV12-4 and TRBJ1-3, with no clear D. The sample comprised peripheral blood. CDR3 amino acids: CASSYEGYFSGNTIYF. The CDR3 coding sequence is TGTGCCAGCAGTTACGAGGGATACTTTTCTGGAAACACCATATATTTT.